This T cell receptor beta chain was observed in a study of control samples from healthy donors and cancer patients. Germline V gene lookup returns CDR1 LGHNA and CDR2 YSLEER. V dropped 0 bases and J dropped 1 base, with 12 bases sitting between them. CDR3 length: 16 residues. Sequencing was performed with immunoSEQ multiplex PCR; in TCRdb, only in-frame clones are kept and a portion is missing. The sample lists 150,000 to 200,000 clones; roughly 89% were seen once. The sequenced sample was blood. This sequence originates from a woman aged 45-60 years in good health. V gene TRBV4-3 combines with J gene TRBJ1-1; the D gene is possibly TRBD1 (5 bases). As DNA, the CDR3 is TGCGCCAGCAGCCAAGATCAGCTAAGGGGGAACACTGAAGCTTTCTTT. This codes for CASSQDQLRGNTEAFF.